The source of this T cell receptor (beta chain) is a study of shared clonotypes between healthy human individuals. Study-level results: The generation probabilities recorded for non-shared clonotypes fell below those of clonotypes shared by all four donors. Specimens sampled were limited to blood, with tissue repertoires likely differing.

As processed by the authors: For the immunoSEQ data, sequences were junction-only without quality scores, so filtering differed. Produced via immunoSEQ multiplex PCR; TCRdb's table is partial and in-frame only. The V and J calls and clone size come from that table; D and trimming were worked out from the DNA. The sample includes more than 2 million clones, just under 95% of them seen just once. As defined, naive CD8 cells were CD45RO-negative and positively selected for CCR7, with terminally differentiated effector memory CD45RA+ cells excluded. Donors were healthy HIV-negative adults without recently reported acute infections or vaccinations. This CDR3 contains 14 residues. Germline V gene data show CDR1 as MDHEN and CDR2 as SYDVKM. The germline V and J ends were trimmed by 9 bases and 3 bases, with 17 bases remaining between them. On this clone itself: Its matching antigen is unknown.

Sequences were obtained from naive CD8+ T cells from PBMCs. The receptor was derived from a man between 18 and 29 years old in good health. Some clones in this sample may be carry-over from other donors' samples. V usage is TRBV28 and J usage is TRBJ2-5; D gene uncertain. The CDR3 sequence: CASPDLPGEETQYF. The CDR3 DNA sequence: TGTGCCAGTCCCGACCTACCTGGGGAAGAGACCCAGTACTTC.